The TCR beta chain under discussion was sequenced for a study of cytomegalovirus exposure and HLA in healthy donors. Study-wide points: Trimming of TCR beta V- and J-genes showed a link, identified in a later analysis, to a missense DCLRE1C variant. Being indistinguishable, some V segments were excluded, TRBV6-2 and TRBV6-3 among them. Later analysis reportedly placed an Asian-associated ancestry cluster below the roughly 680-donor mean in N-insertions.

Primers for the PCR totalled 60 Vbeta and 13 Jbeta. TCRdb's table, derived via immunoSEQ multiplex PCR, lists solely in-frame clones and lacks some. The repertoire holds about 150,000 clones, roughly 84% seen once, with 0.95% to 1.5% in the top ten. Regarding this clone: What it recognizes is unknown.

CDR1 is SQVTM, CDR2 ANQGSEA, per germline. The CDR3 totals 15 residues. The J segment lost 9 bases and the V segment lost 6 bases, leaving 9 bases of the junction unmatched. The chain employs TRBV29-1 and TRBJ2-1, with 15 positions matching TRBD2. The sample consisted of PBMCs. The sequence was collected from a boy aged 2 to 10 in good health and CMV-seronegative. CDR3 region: CSVRGLAGGPLEQFF. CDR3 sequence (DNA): TGCAGCGTCCGTGGACTAGCGGGAGGGCCTCTTGAGCAGTTCTTC.